These T cell receptor beta chains were read from a single sample in a study of blood T cell repertoires in COVID-19. Generated by immunoSEQ multiplex PCR, the TCRdb table keeps only in-frame clones and is missing some. The table has under 300,000 clones, 80% to 90% seen once. The specimen was peripheral blood. These receptors originate from a woman in her forties or fifties who had recovered from COVID-19. Each CDR3 is given with its conserved first and last residue. Where a row states a size, it is once, few, many or the class of an expanded clone; other rows omit it.

size,J,V,CDR3
once,TRBJ2-5,TRBV10-2,CASSELGQGFVETQYF
few,TRBJ2-1,TRBV28,CASSRAGVLANEQFF
NA,TRBJ1-5,TRBV28,CASSLLAGDNQPQHF
once,TRBJ2-7,TRBV2,CASSYSGTSGSYEQYF
few,TRBJ2-1,TRBV4-2,CASSQGGVYNEQFF
NA,TRBJ1-2,TRBV4-1,CASSATGGLLGGYTF
NA,TRBJ2-5,TRBV10-3,CAINPGGSGETQYF
NA,TRBJ2-1,TRBV6-1,CASSERDRDEQFF
once,TRBJ2-5,TRBV7-2,CASSPSLGLGETQYF
NA,TRBJ1-1,TRBV7-2,CASSAYLGTEAFF
NA,TRBJ1-2,TRBV11-2,CASSLAGTGSNYGYTF
NA,TRBJ1-3,TRBV28,CASRGAGNTIYF
NA,TRBJ2-1,TRBV5-4,CASRSGTSDYNEQFF
NA,TRBJ1-4,TRBV25-1,CASSDEGGPTNEKLFF
NA,TRBJ2-3,TRBV5-1,CASSPKRGLGSTDTQYF